This entry lists 27 T cell receptor beta chains sequenced from one sample in a study of blood T cell repertoires in COVID-19. Method: immunoSEQ multiplex PCR; TCRdb's copy keeps in-frame clones and lacks some. The table includes 50,000 to 55,000 clones, around 86% detected once. The material sequenced was peripheral blood. These receptors all come from a man between 50 and 59 years old with active COVID-19.

This clone was observed a handful of times. Written as DNA, the CDR3 is TGTGCCAGCTCACCCGGACAGACCAATCAGCCCCAGCATTTT. It codes for CASSPGQTNQPQHF. The chain recombines TRBV18 with TRBJ1-5, with D perhaps matching TRBD1 (6 bases). Germline V lookup: CDR1 KGHSH, CDR2 LQKENI. This CDR3 spans 14 amino acids. The V end was cut by 3 bases, the J end by 3 bases, with 9 bases between. Complete variable domain (other parts from reference TRBV18 and TRBJ1-5): NAGVMQNPRHLVRRRGQEARLRCSPMKGHSHVYWYRQLPEEGLKFMVYLQKENIIDESGMPKERFSAEFPKEGPSILRIQQVVRGDSAAYFCASSPGQTNQPQHFGDGTRLSIL.

CDR3 in DNA: TGTGCCAGCTCACGACCCGGGACAGCAGGCTACGAGCAGTACTTC. It codes for CASSRPGTAGYEQYF. This sequence joins TRBV18 and TRBJ2-7; 7 bases match TRBD1. Germline trimming cut 4 bases from V and 3 bases from J; bases unmatched to any gene: 9. Germline V gives CDR1 KGHSH, CDR2 LQKENI. The CDR3 covers 15 residues.

The chain is built from TRBV4-1 and TRBJ2-7, with 7 bases fitting TRBD2. This CDR3 has 16 amino acids. V dropped 3 bases and J dropped 5; count of bases not matched to a gene: 13. The germline V gene has CDR1 MGHRA and CDR2 YSYEKL. The CDR3 DNA reads TGCGCCAGCAGCCAGGGGGGGGACCGCAGGTCCAACGAGCAGTACTTC. Translated: CASSQGGDRRSNEQYF.

V and J are TRBV25-1 and TRBJ2-7; 14 bases match TRBD2. Germline lookup yields CDR1 MGHDK and CDR2 SYGVNS. This CDR3 comprises 16 residues. The junction had 3 bases not matched to a gene; V was cut back by 1 base and J by 4 bases. The CDR3 loop reads CASSESGLAGVYEQYF. The DNA for the CDR3 is TGTGCCAGCAGTGAATCGGGACTAGCGGGAGTATACGAGCAGTACTTC.

The chain joins TRBV7-8 to TRBJ1-5; the match to TRBD1 covers 7 bases. Unmatched junction bases numbered 13, after V lost 0 bases and J lost 5 bases. The CDR3 is 18 residues long. Germline-derived CDR1 and CDR2 are SGHVS and FQNEAQ. For the CDR3, the DNA is TGTGCCAGCAGCTTAGCCTGGACAGGCCATAAGTTGTATCAGCCCCAGCATTTT. Its translation: CASSLAWTGHKLYQPQHF.

This clone was seen only once. The gene calls are TRBV5-1 and TRBJ2-3; the match to TRBD2 covers 14 bases. The CDR3 spans 17 residues. The germline gives CDR1 SGHRS, CDR2 YFSETQ. J lost 1 base, V lost 4 bases, and 5 bases had no gene match. CDR3 sequence: CASSRLAGGRGTDTQYF. The DNA for the CDR3 is TGCGCCAGCAGCCGACTAGCGGGGGGGCGAGGCACAGATACGCAGTATTTT.

The chain carries TRBV10-3 and TRBJ2-3; 8 bases are shared with TRBD1. CDR3 length equals 16 residues. Germline CDR1 and CDR2: ENHRY and SYGVKD. V shed 4 bases, J shed 0 bases, and the junction held 6 bases outside the gene matches. CDR3 sequence reads: CAISAHRDRSTDTQYF. CDR3 nucleotides: TGTGCCATCAGTGCCCACCGGGACAGGAGCACAGATACGCAGTATTTT.

Only one count was recorded for this clone. The chain uses TRBV9 and TRBJ1-2; D not resolved. Trimming left V 5 bases short and J 10 bases short, with 18 bases between. Germline V gene lookup returns CDR1 SGDLS and CDR2 YYNGEE. The CDR3 runs to 13 residues. CDR3 DNA sequence: TGTGCCAGCAGTGCATTAGGAGGGCAGGACTACACCTTC. It encodes CASSALGGQDYTF.

The chain has TRBV7-9 and TRBJ1-5; D gene uncertain. Trimming left V 4 bases short and J 3 bases short, with 10 bases between. This CDR3 region has 14 residues. Per germline, CDR1 SEHNR and CDR2 FQNEAQ (reference sequence). The CDR3 sequence: CASSSGRANQPQHF. CDR3 sequence (DNA): TGTGCCAGCAGCTCGGGGAGAGCCAATCAGCCCCAGCATTTT.

This rearrangement joins TRBV5-4 to TRBJ2-5; D is ambiguous. Trimming took 3 bases from V and 0 from J, leaving 9 bases between them. Germline CDR1 SGHNT, CDR2 YYREEE (reference sequence). This CDR3 has 14 amino acids. CDR3 residues: CASSSNAYQETQYF. The CDR3, as DNA: TGTGCCAGCAGCTCTAACGCGTACCAAGAGACCCAGTACTTC.

J is TRBJ1-1 and V is TRBV27, with 7 positions matching TRBD1. The germline gives CDR1 MNHEY, CDR2 SMNVEV (reference sequence). The J segment lost 4 bases and the V segment lost 7 bases, leaving 6 bases of the junction unmatched. CDR3 length: 13 amino acids. CDR3 coding DNA: TGTGCCAGCAATAGGGGGCTGGGCACTGAAGCTTTCTTT. Translation gives CASNRGLGTEAFF.

This clone appeared a few times. The genes are TRBV19 and TRBJ2-6; 7 bases line up with TRBD1. Per the germline V gene, CDR1 is LNHDA and CDR2 is SQIVND (reference sequence). CDR3 length: 18 amino acids. Trimming removed 5 bases from V and 0 bases from J; junction bases left unmatched: 10. CDR3 protein: CASSPQGPWASGANVLTF. CDR3 coding DNA: TGTGCCAGTAGTCCACAGGGGCCGTGGGCCTCTGGGGCCAACGTCCTGACTTTC.

As regards this clone: Sequence at one end of the junction differs from germline and may be a read error. CDR3 residues: CASSLESRTGTSF. In nucleotides, the CDR3 is TGTGCCAGCAGCTTAGAAAGTAGGACAGGGACTTCTTTT. This chain joins TRBV11-2 and TRBJ1-1, with 8 bases that match TRBD1. This CDR3 is 13 amino acids long. CDR1 SGHAT and CDR2 FQNNGV come from the germline V gene.

The chain has TRBV5-1 and TRBJ2-5; possible D gene TRBD2, 6 bases. The CDR3 length is 15 residues. V lost 6 bases and J lost 2, with 17 bases in between. Germline V gene lookup returns CDR1 SGHRS and CDR2 YFSETQ. CDR3 in amino acids: CASTSWGGEQETQYF. The CDR3 bases are TGCGCCAGCACCTCGTGGGGCGGGGAACAAGAGACCCAGTACTTC.

The chain carries TRBV24-1 and TRBJ2-1, with TRBD2 matching over 14 bases. Losses at the gene ends were 4 bases for V and 8 bases for J; bases not matched to a gene: 6. CDR3 length equals 16 residues. CDR1 and CDR2 from the germline V gene are KGHDR and SFDVKD. This chain's CDR3 is CATSDGTSGRVYEQFF. The DNA for the CDR3 is TGTGCCACCAGTGACGGGACTAGCGGGAGAGTCTATGAGCAGTTCTTC.

This clone was counted once. The chain joins TRBV7-9 to TRBJ2-1, with D possibly TRBD2 on 5 matching bases. Germline lookup yields CDR1 SEHNR and CDR2 FQNEAQ (reference sequence). V was cut by 6 bases and J by 6 bases, with 18 bases left in between. The CDR3 is made up of 15 amino acids. CDR3 in DNA: TGTGCCAGCAGTTCCCAAGAGGGAAAACCCAATGAGCAGTTCTTC. As protein: CASSSQEGKPNEQFF.

The chain carries TRBV24-1 and TRBJ2-5; 10 nucleotides align to TRBD2. J was trimmed by 1 base and V by 2 bases; bases with no gene match: 3. CDR3 length: 16 amino acids. Germline V lookup: CDR1 KGHDR, CDR2 SFDVKD. DNA of the CDR3: TGTGCCACCAGTGATTCCATAGCGGGGGGCCAAGAGACCCAGTACTTC. Protein: CATSDSIAGGQETQYF.

V gene TRBV5-4 combines with J gene TRBJ2-5; 7 bases fit TRBD1. This CDR3 spans 14 amino acids. Germline CDR1 and CDR2: SGHNT and YYREEE (reference sequence). The ends lost 4 bases at V and 3 bases at J; junction bases unmatched: 6. The CDR3: CASSPPDREETQYF. The CDR3, as DNA: TGTGCCAGCAGCCCCCCAGACAGGGAAGAGACCCAGTACTTC.

The chain combines TRBV6-2 or TRBV6-3 with TRBJ1-5, with D unresolved. This CDR3 region has 16 residues. Germline V CDR1 and CDR2: MNHEY, SVGEGT. Between the trimmed V and J ends, which lost 4 bases and 3 bases, there was a span of 16 bases. The CDR3 is CASSLVVARVNQPQHF. The CDR3 DNA sequence: TGTGCCAGCAGTTTGGTGGTAGCTCGGGTCAATCAGCCCCAGCATTTT.

The J gene is TRBJ1-1, the V gene TRBV30; D remains ambiguous. From germline, CDR1 is GTSNPN and CDR2 SVGIG (reference sequence). The CDR3 loop spans 12 amino acids. Trimming removed 1 base from V and 1 base from J, with 4 bases in between. This chain's CDR3 is CAWSGENTEAFF. The CDR3 DNA is TGTGCCTGGAGTGGCGAGAACACTGAAGCTTTCTTT. The whole variable domain, filled in from reference TRBV30 and TRBJ1-1, reads SQTIHQWPATLVQPVGSPLSLECTVEGTSNPNLYWYRQAAGRGLQLLFYSVGIGQISSEVPQNLSASRPQDRQFILSSKKLLLSDSGFYLCAWSGENTEAFFGQGTRLTVV.

This clone was seen once. V is TRBV5-4 and J is TRBJ2-1; perhaps TRBD1 as D (5 bases). Germline V gives CDR1 SGHNT, CDR2 YYREEE (reference sequence). The V end lost 4 bases, the J end lost 0 bases, and 14 bases lay between the germline ends. The CDR3 loop spans 16 amino acids. The DNA for the CDR3 is TGTGCCAGCAGCGTTAGACAGAGACTCTCCTACAATGAGCAGTTCTTC. Protein product: CASSVRQRLSYNEQFF.

The chain has TRBV5-6 and TRBJ2-5, with a weak D call TRBD1 (5 bases). This CDR3 has 13 residues. The ends were cut back, 4 bases at V and 5 bases at J, with 12 bases in the middle. The germline V gene encodes CDR1 SGHDT and CDR2 YYEEEE. The chain's CDR3 is CASSLGRVETQYF. The CDR3 DNA reads TGTGCCAGCAGCCTAGGCAGGGTTGAGACCCAGTACTTC. Drawing the rest from reference TRBV5-6 and TRBJ2-5, the complete variable domain is DAGVTQSPTHLIKTRGQQVTLRCSPKSGHDTVSWYQQALGQGPQFIFQYYEEEERQRGNFPDRFSGHQFPNYSSELNVNALLLGDSALYLCASSLGRVETQYFGPGTRLLVL.

The chain has TRBV5-4 and TRBJ2-2; 10 positions match TRBD1. This CDR3 comprises 16 residues. From germline, CDR1 is SGHNT and CDR2 YYREEE (reference sequence). The J segment lost 6 bases and the V segment lost 4 bases, leaving 9 bases of the junction unmatched. The CDR3 nucleotides are TGTGCCAGCAGCCCCTCGGGGGACAGGGGCGCCGGGGAGCTGTTTTTT. It encodes CASSPSGDRGAGELFF.

This chain links TRBV5-8 with TRBJ2-7; TRBD1 agrees at 8 bases. This CDR3 contains 14 residues. V shed 4 bases, J shed 3 bases, and the junction held 6 bases outside the gene matches. CDR1 is SGHTS, CDR2 YDEGEE, per germline. The CDR3 spells CASSRTGSLYEQYF. The DNA for the CDR3 is TGTGCCAGCAGCCGGACAGGGTCCCTCTACGAGCAGTACTTC. The complete variable domain, with remaining parts taken from reference TRBV5-8 and TRBJ2-7, reads EAGVTQSPTHLIKTRGQQATLRCSPISGHTSVYWYQQALGLGLQFLLWYDEGEERNRGNFPPRFSGRQFPNYSSELNVNALELEDSALYLCASSRTGSLYEQYFGPGTRLTVT.

This clone appeared a few times. V is TRBV7-2 and J is TRBJ2-1, with D tentatively TRBD2 (6 bases). This CDR3 is built from 14 residues. The V gene's germline CDR1 is SGHTA and CDR2 FQGNSA. V was pared by 3 bases and J by 4 bases, with 10 bases between. As DNA, the CDR3 is TGTGCCAGCAGCTTCGCGGGAATTTACAATGAGCAGTTCTTC. Its translation is CASSFAGIYNEQFF.

The gene calls are TRBV11-2 and TRBJ1-5, with no clear D. V lost 0 bases to trimming and J lost 2 bases, with 5 bases between them. CDR3 size: 14 residues. CDR1 SGHAT and CDR2 FQNNGV come from the germline V gene. CDR3 sequence (DNA): TGTGCCAGCAGCTTAGATCTTCGCAATCAGCCCCAGCATTTT. As protein: CASSLDLRNQPQHF.

This chain links TRBV18 with TRBJ1-1; D not certain. The V end lost 5 bases, the J end lost 1 base, and 5 bases lay between the germline ends. The length of the CDR3 is 12 residues. The V gene's germline CDR1 is KGHSH and CDR2 LQKENI. The CDR3 nucleotides read TGTGCCAGCTCAATACAGAACACTGAAGCTTTCTTT. Protein: CASSIQNTEAFF.